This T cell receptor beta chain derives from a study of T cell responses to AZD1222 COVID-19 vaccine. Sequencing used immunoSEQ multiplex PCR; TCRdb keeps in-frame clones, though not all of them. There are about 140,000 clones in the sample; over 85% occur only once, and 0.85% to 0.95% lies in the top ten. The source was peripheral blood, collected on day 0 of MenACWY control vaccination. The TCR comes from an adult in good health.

In nucleotides, the CDR3 is TGTGCCAGCTCACCACCGTCAGCAAGGAACACTGAAGCTTTCTTT. Its protein is CASSPPSARNTEAFF. V is TRBV18 and J is TRBJ1-1; D remains unclear. The germline CDR1 and CDR2 sequences are KGHSH and LQKENI. With 0 bases removed from V and 1 base from J, the gap between germline ends came to 9 bases. This CDR3 is built from 15 residues.